This TCR beta chain emerged from a study of cytomegalovirus exposure and HLA in healthy donors. CDR3 length: 15 residues. Germline-derived CDR1 and CDR2 are MNHEY and SVGAGI. The J segment lost 2 bases and the V segment lost 4 bases, leaving 5 bases of the junction unmatched. PCR was performed using 60 Vbeta and 13 Jbeta primers. Sequencing was performed with immunoSEQ multiplex PCR; in TCRdb, only in-frame clones are kept and a portion is missing. The table lists roughly 200,000 clones, around 80% of them singletons, with around 2.9% in the top ten. The chain is built from TRBV6-5 and TRBJ2-1, with 7 bases fitting TRBD1. Sequenced sample: PBMCs. The sequence was collected from an older woman in good health and CMV-seropositive. CDR3 nucleotide sequence: TGTGCCAGCAGTTGGGGCCAGGGGGCCTACAATGAGCAGTTCTTC. Its protein product is CASSWGQGAYNEQFF.